In this sample, the clone carrying this TCR beta chain turned up many times. TCR beta CDR3 regions were amplified from RNA. TCR CDR3 underwent first-round RT-PCR with the HTBI primer set. TCRdb reprocessed the multiplex PCR reads with MiXCR, giving one entry per CDR3 protein. The sample contains about 400,000 distinct CDR3 sequences, 11% to 15% of which appear only once. The data originate from a study of T cells in Graves' hyperthyroidism and ophthalmopathy. Study context: Peripheral blood was collected at initial diagnosis, before any treatment.

V was clipped by 2 bases and J by 3 bases; unmatched bases: 6. Germline assignment: CDR1 SGHVS and CDR2 FNYEAQ. This CDR3 is 16 amino acids long. This TCR was sampled from a man aged 45-65 years with Graves' ophthalmopathy. The chain recombines TRBV7-6 with TRBJ2-1; TRBD2 aligns across 8 bases. Sequenced material: blood. The CDR3: CASSLKAGVGYNEQFF. The CDR3 bases are TGTGCCAGCAGCTTAAAAGCGGGAGTCGGCTACAATGAGCAGTTCTTC.